The 2 T cell receptor beta chains given below trace back to one sample, sequenced in a study of Graves' ophthalmopathy and Graves' hyperthyroidism. Amplification of the TCR beta CDR3 regions used RNA transcripts (as template). The workflow started with a first-round RT-PCR run with HTBI primers and then moved on to a second-round multiplex PCR. TCRdb re-derived calls from the multiplex PCR reads in MiXCR, one entry per CDR3 protein. The sample includes roughly 400,000 distinct CDR3 sequences, 15% of them seen just once. The specimen was peripheral blood. All receptors come from a woman aged 18-35 years with stable Graves' hyperthyroidism.

This clonotype has at least ten counts. The chain uses TRBV20-1 and TRBJ2-2; unclear D gene. The length of the CDR3 is 14 residues. V was pared by 5 bases and J by 2 bases, with 12 bases between. Germline V gives CDR1 DFQATT, CDR2 SNEGSKA (reference sequence). This chain's CDR3 is CSAPRVGNTGELFF. The CDR3 DNA reads as TGCAGTGCTCCAAGGGTCGGTAACACCGGGGAGCTGTTTTTT.

This rearrangement joins TRBV12-3 or TRBV12-4 to TRBJ2-4, with 12 positions matching TRBD2. Trimming cost V 1 base and J 9 bases; bases outside gene matches: 7. This CDR3 has 16 residues. In nucleotides, the CDR3 is TGTGCCAGCAGTTTAGGGCTAGCGGGGGGGCGGAGCATTCAGTACTTC. It specifies CASSLGLAGGRSIQYF.